This TCR beta chain is drawn from a study of T cells in narcolepsy. Whole-study context: Enrolled donors included narcolepsy type 1 or type 2 patients and healthy controls.

Study results and caveats: Comparing one patient's CSF and blood CD4+ clonotypes highlighted HCRT- and TRIB2-specific autoreactive clonotypes. Reportedly, autoreactive clonotypes were serially detected in patients' blood but not controls'.

There are 17 residues in the CDR3. Germline V gives CDR1 SGHNT, CDR2 YYREEE (reference sequence). After removal of 0 bases from V and 3 bases from J, the junction contained 7 bases not matched to a gene. On this clone: Its matching antigen is unknown.

Sequenced by immunoSEQ multiplex PCR; TCRdb stores in-frame clones only, minus some. The table has tens of thousands of clones, 88% seen once. Specimen: CD45RA- memory CD4+ T cells from PBMCs. The chain combines TRBV5-4 with TRBJ2-5; 11 bases fit TRBD2. The receptor was derived from a human donor with narcolepsy. CDR3 in amino acids: CASSLGLTSGTKETQYF. CDR3 coding DNA: TGTGCCAGCAGCTTGGGTTTGACTAGCGGGACGAAAGAGACCCAGTACTTC.